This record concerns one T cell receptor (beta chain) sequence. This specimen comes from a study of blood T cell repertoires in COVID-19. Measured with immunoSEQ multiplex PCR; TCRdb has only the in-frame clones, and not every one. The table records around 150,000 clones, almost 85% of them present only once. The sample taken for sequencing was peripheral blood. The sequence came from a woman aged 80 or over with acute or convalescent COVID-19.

The CDR3 DNA reads TGTGCCAGCAGTACCTCCGGGACTAGCGGCACAGATACGCAGTATTTT. Its translation is CASSTSGTSGTDTQYF. The genes are TRBV6-6 and TRBJ2-3; 10 nucleotides align to TRBD2. Germline-derived CDR1 and CDR2 are MNHNY and SVGAGI (reference sequence). Trimming took 5 bases from V and 1 from J; bases not matched to a gene: 6. The CDR3 has 16 residues.